The 28 T cell receptor beta chains presented below share a single source sample, sequenced in a study of T cells in Graves' hyperthyroidism and ophthalmopathy. RNA transcripts provided the source from which TCR beta CDR3 regions were amplified. With the HTBI primer set, the TCR CDR3 went through a first round of RT-PCR. TCRdb reprocessed the multiplex PCR reads with MiXCR, giving one entry per CDR3 protein. The table includes more than 300,000 distinct CDR3 sequences, roughly 17% detected once. Source material: blood. Every receptor here comes from a woman aged 30 to 39 with Graves' hyperthyroidism that later progressed to Graves' ophthalmopathy.

This clonotype occurred many times. J is TRBJ1-5 and V is TRBV5-1; D remains ambiguous. CDR3 size: 14 residues. CDR1 is SGHRS, CDR2 YFSETQ, per germline. Trimming took off 1 base at V and 3 bases at J, with 8 bases between the two ends. This chain's CDR3 is CASSLSGDNQPQHF. In DNA form, the CDR3 reads TGCGCCAGCAGCTTGAGCGGCGACAATCAGCCCCAGCATTTT. The full variable domain, completed using reference TRBV5-1 and TRBJ1-5, is KAGVTQTPRYLIKTRGQQVTLSCSPISGHRSVSWYQQTPGQGLQFLFEYFSETQRNKGNFPGRFSGRQFSNSRSEMNVSTLELGDSALYLCASSLSGDNQPQHFGDGTRLSIL.

This clonotype was picked up many times. This chain uses TRBV12-3 or TRBV12-4 with TRBJ1-1; perhaps TRBD1 as D (6 bases). The CDR3 has 16 residues. V lost 1 base and J lost 5, with 17 bases in between. CDR3 sequence: CASSLDRVVGWTEAFF. Here the CDR3 DNA reads TGTGCCAGCAGTTTAGACAGGGTGGTGGGGTGGACTGAAGCTTTCTTT.

This clonotype turned up a few times. This chain connects TRBV27 to TRBJ2-7, with D possibly being TRBD2 (6 bases). The V and J ends lost 2 bases and 3 bases respectively, with 11 bases between them. The germline CDR1 and CDR2 sequences are MNHEY and SMNVEV (reference sequence). This CDR3 comprises 14 residues. The CDR3 DNA follows: TGTGCCAGCAGTTTACGCGGGGCAAACTACGAGCAGTACTTC. Translation gives CASSLRGANYEQYF.

This rearrangement joins TRBV18 to TRBJ2-1; 9 bases are a match to TRBD2. The junction had 6 bases not matched to a gene; V was cut back by 3 bases and J by 6 bases. CDR1 and CDR2 (germline): KGHSH, LQKENI. This CDR3 is built from 15 residues. CDR3 protein: CASSPPGLAVNEQFF. The CDR3 DNA is TGTGCCAGCTCACCGCCGGGACTAGCCGTCAATGAGCAGTTCTTC.

This clonotype came up a few times. Being one base from a much bigger clone, this may be a read error. The gene calls are TRBV12-3 or TRBV12-4 and TRBJ1-2; D remains ambiguous. With 6 bases removed from V and 6 bases from J, the gap between germline ends came to 23 bases. CDR3 size: 16 residues. CDR3 bases: TGTGCCAGCAGCCATTCAATGTATCAGGACGACCATGGCTACACCTTC. It encodes CASSHSMYQDDHGYTF.

This clonotype was seen ten or more times. The rearrangement links TRBV20-1 to TRBJ2-7; no clear D. V gave up 6 bases and J gave up 0 bases, with 18 bases separating them. This CDR3 is built from 15 residues. The germline V gene has CDR1 DFQATT and CDR2 SNEGSKA (reference sequence). The CDR3 DNA reads as TGCAGTGCCCCCGACGAAGGCTCAAGCTCCTACGAGCAGTACTTC. This codes for CSAPDEGSSSYEQYF.

There are many counts of this clonotype. V usage is TRBV27 and J usage is TRBJ2-3; 9 nucleotides align to TRBD1. With 2 bases clipped from V and 2 bases from J, the junction kept 20 bases outside the gene matches. There are 21 residues in the CDR3. Per the germline V gene, CDR1 is MNHEY and CDR2 is SMNVEV (reference sequence). CDR3 region: CASSLEPVYYWTGDPTDTQYF. The CDR3 DNA reads as TGTGCCAGCAGTTTAGAACCTGTTTATTACTGGACAGGGGACCCCACAGATACGCAGTATTTT.

This clonotype was counted a few times. This sequence joins TRBV5-1 and TRBJ1-1, with unresolved D. V lost 1 base, J lost 3 bases, and 10 bases lay in between. The germline V gene encodes CDR1 SGHRS and CDR2 YFSETQ. CDR3 size: 14 residues. The CDR3 sequence is CASSLISGDTEAFF. As DNA, the CDR3 is TGCGCCAGCAGCTTGATATCTGGGGACACTGAAGCTTTCTTT. Full variable domain (outside the CDR3, taken from reference TRBV5-1 and TRBJ1-1): KAGVTQTPRYLIKTRGQQVTLSCSPISGHRSVSWYQQTPGQGLQFLFEYFSETQRNKGNFPGRFSGRQFSNSRSEMNVSTLELGDSALYLCASSLISGDTEAFFGQGTRLTVV.

The chain carries TRBV2 and TRBJ1-1, with unresolved D. V gave up 3 bases and J gave up 8 bases, with 13 bases separating them. CDR1 and CDR2 (germline): SNHLY, FYNNEI. The CDR3 has 13 amino acids. The CDR3 protein is CASSDREQSEAFF. CDR3 nucleotide sequence: TGTGCCAGCAGTGACCGCGAACAGAGCGAAGCTTTCTTT.

This clonotype has at least ten counts. The chain uses TRBV12-5 and TRBJ1-2; 8 nucleotides agree with TRBD1. This CDR3 has 14 residues. V was clipped by 4 bases and J by 2 bases; unmatched bases: 3. In germline, CDR1 is LGHNT, CDR2 FRNRAP. CDR3 residues: CASGSGGTNYGYTF. CDR3 nucleotide sequence: TGTGCTAGTGGTTCAGGGGGCACCAACTATGGCTACACCTTC.

This clonotype was observed a few times. The V gene is TRBV6-1, the J gene TRBJ2-7, with 8 positions matching TRBD1. After removal of 2 bases from V and 3 bases from J, the junction contained 6 bases not matched to a gene. The CDR3 runs 15 residues. CDR1 is MNHNS, CDR2 SASEGT, per germline. The CDR3 reads CASSESLTGGYEQYF. In DNA, the CDR3 is TGTGCCAGCAGTGAAAGCCTTACAGGGGGCTACGAGCAGTACTTC.

This clonotype showed up just a few times. The genes are TRBV19 and TRBJ2-1, with 7 nucleotides matching TRBD1. Germline trimming cut 4 bases from V and 6 bases from J; bases unmatched to any gene: 3. Per germline, CDR1 LNHDA and CDR2 SQIVND (reference sequence). The CDR3 is made up of 13 amino acids. As DNA, the CDR3 is TGTGCCAGTAGTAAGACAGGGCTCAATGAGCAGTTCTTC. Protein sequence: CASSKTGLNEQFF. Full variable domain (missing parts from reference TRBV19 and TRBJ2-1): DGGITQSPKYLFRKEGQNVTLSCEQNLNHDAMYWYRQDPGQGLRLIYYSQIVNDFQKGDIAEGYSVSREKKESFPLTVTSAQKNPTAFYLCASSKTGLNEQFFGPGTRLTVL.

This clonotype has a count of ten or more. The rearrangement uses TRBV2 and TRBJ2-3; 8 bases map to TRBD2. CDR1 is SNHLY, CDR2 FYNNEI, per germline. CDR3 length: 14 amino acids. After removal of 6 bases from V and 2 bases from J, the junction contained 4 bases not matched to a gene. The CDR3 loop is CASRPTSATDTQYF. As DNA, the CDR3 is TGTGCCAGCAGGCCGACTAGCGCCACAGATACGCAGTATTTT.

This clonotype was counted at least ten times. The CDR3 reads CASSFRLAGTEQFF. Written as DNA, the CDR3 is TGTGCCAGCAGCTTCAGACTAGCGGGAACGGAGCAGTTCTTC. V gene TRBV7-2 combines with J gene TRBJ2-1, with 11 bases matching TRBD2. Germline V gene lookup returns CDR1 SGHTA and CDR2 FQGNSA. The CDR3 contains 14 residues. The V and J ends lost 3 bases and 10 bases, in that order; junction bases with no gene match: 5. Looking up the rest from reference TRBV7-2 and TRBJ2-1 gives the full variable domain: GAGVSQSPSNKVTEKGKDVELRCDPISGHTALYWYRQSLGQGLEFLIYFQGNSAPDKSGLPSDRFSAERTGGSVSTLTIQRTQQEDSAVYLCASSFRLAGTEQFFGPGTRLTVL.

This clonotype has at least ten counts. The gene calls are TRBV5-8 and TRBJ2-5; TRBD1 agrees at 7 bases. This CDR3 is built from 15 residues. V lost 4 bases to trimming and J lost 2 bases; unmatched junction nucleotides: 8. Looked up from germline, CDR1 is SGHTS and CDR2 is YDEGEE. The CDR3 DNA sequence: TGTGCCAGCAGCACCGAGACAGGGAAACAAGAGACCCAGTACTTC. Translated: CASSTETGKQETQYF.

The table lists this clonotype with a few counts. Here the CDR3 reads CASSLAGTGTDTQYF. DNA for the CDR3: TGTGCCAGCAGCTTGGCCGGGACAGGGACAGATACGCAGTATTTT. J is TRBJ2-3 and V is TRBV5-4, with 9 bases that match TRBD1. This CDR3 comprises 15 residues. The junction had 2 bases not matched to a gene; V was cut back by 0 bases and J by 3 bases. Germline loops: CDR1 SGHNT, CDR2 YYREEE (reference sequence).

The V call is TRBV6-1, the J call TRBJ2-2; D call uncertain. Germline CDR1 and CDR2: MNHNS and SASEGT. Deletions cut 3 bases from V and 5 bases from J, with 7 bases between. This CDR3 contains 13 residues. The CDR3 sequence: CASSDGYTGELFF. The CDR3 DNA reads as TGTGCCAGCAGTGATGGGTATACCGGGGAGCTGTTTTTT.

This chain joins TRBV2 and TRBJ2-5, with a tentative D call TRBD1 (5 bases). Deletions cut 2 bases from V and 4 bases from J, with 11 bases between. The CDR3 is 14 residues long. Germline CDR1 and CDR2: SNHLY and FYNNEI. The CDR3 DNA sequence: TGTGCCAGCAGTGAATATAGGGGTTCAGAGACCCAGTACTTC. This sequence encodes CASSEYRGSETQYF. Full variable domain (rest looked up from reference TRBV2 and TRBJ2-5): EPEVTQTPSHQVTQMGQEVILRCVPISNHLYFYWYRQILGQKVEFLVSFYNNEISEKSEIFDDQFSVERPDGSNFTLKIRSTKLEDSAMYFCASSEYRGSETQYFGPGTRLLVL.

This clonotype was seen many times. This chain links TRBV7-8 with TRBJ2-5; the match to TRBD1 covers 7 bases. The germline V gene has CDR1 SGHVS and CDR2 FQNEAQ. J was trimmed by 5 bases and V by 6 bases; bases with no gene match: 24. CDR3 length: 19 residues. The chain's CDR3 is CASRPKLPPPQGMRETQYF. CDR3 nucleotide sequence: TGTGCCAGCAGGCCCAAACTGCCCCCACCACAGGGGATGCGGGAGACCCAGTACTTC.

Worth noting for this clonotype: A much larger clone is a single base away; this may be a read error. It is likely a read error, because the conserved phenylalanine at the end of the CDR3 is missing. The rearrangement joins TRBV28 to TRBJ1-2, with 7 bases that match TRBD1. CDR3 size: 17 residues. CDR1 is MDHEN and CDR2 is SYDVKM in the germline V gene. V dropped 1 base and J dropped 4; count of bases not matched to a gene: 12. CDR3 in DNA: TGTGCCAGCAGTTTATCTATCCAGGGGGGTCCCCCCTATGGCTACACCCTC. Translating it yields CASSLSIQGGPPYGYTL.

This clonotype was detected ten times or more. J is TRBJ2-5 and V is TRBV30, with D uncertain. The germline CDR1 and CDR2 sequences are GTSNPN and SVGIG (reference sequence). This CDR3 spans 13 amino acids. The V gene lost 1 base and the J gene lost 2 bases, with 8 bases spanning the gap. The CDR3 reads CAWSGRAQETQYF. CDR3 sequence (DNA): TGTGCCTGGAGTGGAAGGGCACAAGAGACCCAGTACTTC.

The chain uses TRBV27 and TRBJ2-7; possibly TRBD2 for D (6 bases). Trimming took off 7 bases at V and 6 bases at J, with 19 bases between the two ends. CDR3 length: 14 residues. Germline V lookup: CDR1 MNHEY, CDR2 SMNVEV (reference sequence). CDR3 sequence (DNA): TGTGCCAGCAAAAGGGCGGGAAGCGGAAGCGAGCAGTACTTC. Translated, it gives CASKRAGSGSEQYF.

This clonotype appeared many times. V and J are TRBV11-2 and TRBJ2-5; TRBD1 matches at 8 bases. The CDR3 has 16 residues. With V trimmed by 5 bases and J by 1 base, 9 bases remained unmatched. Germline loops: CDR1 SGHAT, CDR2 FQNNGV. CDR3 DNA: TGTGCCAGCAGCCCGGACAGGGAGAAGGGCCAAGAGACCCAGTACTTC. Protein: CASSPDREKGQETQYF.

This clonotype occurred many times. The chain has TRBV7-9 and TRBJ2-4, with 11 bases that match TRBD2. The CDR3 runs 16 residues. Germline lookup yields CDR1 SEHNR and CDR2 FQNEAQ (reference sequence). The V and J ends lost 5 bases and 2 bases, in that order; junction bases with no gene match: 5. The CDR3 spells CASSAGLAVTKNIQYF. CDR3 DNA: TGTGCCAGCAGCGCGGGACTAGCGGTGACCAAAAACATTCAGTACTTC.

The chain has TRBV30 and TRBJ1-1, with a weak D call TRBD1 (6 bases). From germline, CDR1 is GTSNPN and CDR2 SVGIG (reference sequence). The CDR3 spans 13 residues. V lost 2 bases to trimming and J lost 4 bases, with 11 bases between them. CDR3 loop: CAWSFRGPTEAFF. CDR3 DNA: TGTGCCTGGAGTTTCCGGGGGCCCACTGAAGCTTTCTTT.

Points on this clonotype: The germline gene is not matched at one end of the junction; a read error may be the cause. The CDR3 reads CVWNTGLIINEQFF. For the CDR3, the DNA is TGTGTCTGGAATACCGGGCTTATTATCAATGAGCAGTTCTTC. V and J are TRBV30 and TRBJ2-1, with D unresolved. This CDR3 region has 14 residues. Germline V CDR1 and CDR2: GTSNPN, SVGIG (reference sequence).

The chain carries TRBV20-1 and TRBJ1-3, with D perhaps matching TRBD1 (6 bases). Germline V CDR1 and CDR2: DFQATT, SNEGSKA (reference sequence). There are 10 residues in the CDR3. Trimming shortened V by 6 bases and J by 9 bases, and 9 bases separated the two germline ends. CDR3 loop: CSARGTTIYF. The CDR3, as DNA: TGCAGTGCAAGGGGGACCACCATATATTTT.

The sample holds many counts of this clonotype. The rearrangement uses TRBV5-1 and TRBJ2-7; 9 positions agree with TRBD1. This CDR3 has 15 residues. The V gene end was trimmed by 1 base and the J gene end by 3 bases; junction bases not matched to a gene: 5. Germline assignment: CDR1 SGHRS and CDR2 YFSETQ. CDR3 sequence (DNA): TGCGCCAGCAGCTTGTCGCCGGGACAGGGCTACGAGCAGTACTTC. It yields the protein CASSLSPGQGYEQYF.